This T cell receptor (beta chain) comes out of a study of T cell repertoires in cytomegalovirus infection (dated by TCRdb to about 2019). The study in broad terms: Alongside well-studied HLA-B-restricted epitopes, the peptide stimulations were aimed at recently identified HLA-C-restricted CMV epitopes, whose presentation resists viral immunomodulation. Donor HLA type was relevant to the analysis, because carriage of CMV infection together with the matching HLA type was indicated by public TCR beta signatures.

In light of the paper, this sample's treatment or condition label describes: in vitro stimulation with specific CMV peptide epitopes to enrich CMV-specific T cells. Based on the germline V gene (reference sequence), the CDR1 and CDR2 sequences are LGHDT and YNNKEL. Trimming takes 1 base off V and 2 bases off J; junction bases not matched to a gene: 2. From the cysteine through the phenylalanine, the CDR3 covers 15 amino acids. Only the CDR3 region is kept as DNA, spanning 45 bases read in frame from base 1. General findings and caveats noted by the study authors: In both this cohort and an independent roughly 350-donor cohort, the cumulative frequency of public TCR beta family members distinguished carriers of CMV infection plus the relevant HLA type. The ex vivo response was dominated by HLA-C-restricted CMV-specific TCR beta clonotypes, and the single most frequent clonotype in two of eight donors was supplied by these HLA-C-restricted clonotypes.

This clonotype was picked up many times. Its target antigen remains unknown. Per-nucleotide qualities are absent, and no much larger clonotype sits a single base away. TCRdb records Illumina HiSeq 1500 as the sequencer. In TCRdb, the public reads were trimmed at Q25 with fastp and aligned with MiXCR, with productive beta chains retained. Rows with one shared CDR3 protein collapse into an entry with the most common genes and DNA. The sample profile shows fewer than 1,000,000 distinct CDR3 sequences; approximately 32% of them were found once. Roughly 13% of the sample goes to the ten largest clones. The chain couples TRBV3-1 to TRBJ1-5, with 7 bases matching TRBD1. The clonotype was recovered from a human donor in good health (CMV status not recorded). Some clones in this sample may be carry-over from other donors' samples. Sample: cultured CD8+ T cells from PBMCs, taken from culture after CMV antigen stimulation. Here is the DNA: TGTGCCAGCAGCCAAGTAGGGGGCGGCAATCAGCCCCAGCATTTT. Its protein is CASSQVGGGNQPQHF.